This entry lists 20 T cell receptor beta chains sequenced from one sample in a study of T-cell reconstitution after alpha-beta-depleted transplantation in children. Unique molecular identifiers were used to barcode this TCRbeta library. TCRdb re-called the PCR reads through MiXCR, storing one row per CDR3 protein. The sample consists of approximately 980,000 distinct CDR3 sequences, less than 30% of them appearing once. The sequencing here drew on PBMCs, mostly from graft donor cells, taken 360 days after TCRalphabeta/CD19-depleted stem cell transplant. These TCRs come from a boy under two years old who had a stem cell transplant for SCID, so the T cells may come from the graft donor.

The chain carries TRBV15 and TRBJ1-4; 11 bases are shared with TRBD1. The CDR3 sequence is 15 residues long. CDR1 is LNHNV and CDR2 is YYDKDF in the germline V gene (reference sequence). Unmatched junction bases numbered 12, after V lost 11 bases and J lost 7 bases. The DNA of the CDR3 is TGTGCCTCTCGGACAGGGGGCCTAATGGGTGAAAAACTGTTTTTT. It specifies CASRTGGLMGEKLFF.

This clonotype has a count of ten or more. The rearrangement links TRBV7-6 to TRBJ2-1, with D possibly being TRBD1 (5 bases). The germline V gene encodes CDR1 SGHVS and CDR2 FNYEAQ. This CDR3 spans 15 amino acids. The germline V and J ends were trimmed by 1 base and 8 bases, with 15 bases remaining between them. Here the CDR3 reads CASSLDVRDIDEQFF. CDR3 nucleotides: TGTGCCAGCAGCTTAGACGTCAGGGATATCGATGAGCAGTTCTTC.

This clonotype was observed a handful of times. This sequence joins TRBV27 and TRBJ2-1; 9 bases fit TRBD1. Losses at the gene ends were 6 bases for V and 5 bases for J; bases not matched to a gene: 5. CDR1 is MNHEY and CDR2 is SMNVEV in the germline V gene (reference sequence). The CDR3 consists of 14 residues. CDR3 residues: CASRWDRADNEQFF. As DNA, the CDR3 is TGTGCCAGCAGGTGGGACAGGGCCGACAATGAGCAGTTCTTC.

This chain connects TRBV15 to TRBJ2-5; no definite D call. The V gene lost 3 bases and the J gene lost 4 bases, with 12 bases spanning the gap. Germline V gene sequence: CDR1 LNHNV, CDR2 YYDKDF (reference sequence). The CDR3 extends over 14 amino acids. CDR3 nucleotides: TGTGCCACCAGCAGGGACCCCCGAGGAGAGACCCAGTACTTC. It codes for CATSRDPRGETQYF. The variable domain in full, completed from reference TRBV15 and TRBJ2-5, reads DAMVIQNPRYQVTQFGKPVTLSCSQTLNHNVMYWYQQKSSQAPKLLFHYYDKDFNNEADTPDNFQSRRPNTSFCFLDIRSPGLGDTAMYLCATSRDPRGETQYFGPGTRLLVL.

V is TRBV18 and J is TRBJ2-7; TRBD1 aligns across 8 bases. The CDR3 has 15 residues. Germline-derived CDR1 and CDR2 are KGHSH and LQKENI. V lost 6 bases and J lost 3; bases outside the gene matches: 10. CDR3: CASSQLTGALYEQYF. The CDR3 coding sequence is TGTGCCAGCTCGCAGTTGACAGGGGCCCTCTACGAGCAGTACTTC.

The CDR3 bases are TGTGCCAGCAGTTTAGTCCCCCGGGGTGGCCTAGCGGGTGACACCGGGGAGCTGTTTTTT. This sequence encodes CASSLVPRGGLAGDTGELFF. The rearrangement links TRBV12-3 or TRBV12-4 to TRBJ2-2; 8 nucleotides align to TRBD2. The CDR3 extends over 20 amino acids. With 1 base clipped from V and 3 bases from J, the junction kept 16 bases outside the gene matches.

This clonotype was counted many times. The chain joins TRBV12-3 or TRBV12-4 to TRBJ1-1, with D perhaps matching TRBD1 (6 bases). This CDR3 is 15 amino acids long. The V and J ends lost 2 bases and 2 bases respectively, with 12 bases between them. CDR3 in amino acids: CASSLTTGFNTEAFF. CDR3 nucleotide sequence: TGTGCCAGCAGTTTAACGACAGGATTTAACACTGAAGCTTTCTTT.

This clonotype was counted between two and nine times. The chain recombines TRBV15 with TRBJ2-1, with 11 nucleotides matching TRBD2. The CDR3 consists of 20 residues. Germline trimming cut 3 bases from V and 4 bases from J; bases unmatched to any gene: 17. The germline gives CDR1 LNHNV, CDR2 YYDKDF (reference sequence). The CDR3 protein is CATSRTLTSGGPSIYNEQFF. The CDR3 coding sequence is TGTGCCACCAGCAGGACACTAACTAGCGGGGGACCCTCGATTTACAATGAGCAGTTCTTC.

This clonotype turned up a few times. V and J are TRBV2 and TRBJ1-2; 8 bases are shared with TRBD1. V shed 3 bases, J shed 9 bases, and the junction held 9 bases outside the gene matches. Germline lookup yields CDR1 SNHLY and CDR2 FYNNEI. The CDR3 sequence is 14 residues long. CDR3: CASSDTGGQGSYTF. As DNA, the CDR3 is TGTGCCAGCAGTGATACTGGTGGACAGGGTAGCTACACCTTC. The full variable domain, completed using reference TRBV2 and TRBJ1-2, is EPEVTQTPSHQVTQMGQEVILRCVPISNHLYFYWYRQILGQKVEFLVSFYNNEISEKSEIFDDQFSVERPDGSNFTLKIRSTKLEDSAMYFCASSDTGGQGSYTFGSGTRLTVV.

This clonotype has a handful of counts. The rearrangement joins TRBV29-1 to TRBJ2-3, with D hard to call. The V gene lost 2 bases and the J gene lost 10 bases, with 19 bases spanning the gap. Germline lookup yields CDR1 SQVTM and CDR2 ANQGSEA. The CDR3 runs 14 residues. CDR3 sequence reads: CSVESPRHPTAQYF. For the CDR3, the DNA is TGCAGCGTTGAATCCCCGAGACACCCAACAGCGCAGTATTTT.

This chain links TRBV6-5 with TRBJ2-7; 10 nucleotides line up with TRBD1. The CDR3 is 15 amino acids. The germline CDR1 and CDR2 sequences are MNHEY and SVGAGI. V trimming: 0 bases; J trimming: 3 bases; junction bases outside the gene matches: 2. In nucleotides, the CDR3 is TGTGCCAGCAGTTACTCAGGACAGGGGGTCTACGAGCAGTACTTC. Its protein is CASSYSGQGVYEQYF.

This chain links TRBV20-1 with TRBJ2-7, with 11 bases fitting TRBD2. CDR3 length equals 14 residues. From germline, CDR1 is DFQATT and CDR2 SNEGSKA (reference sequence). Losses at the gene ends were 6 bases for V and 0 bases for J; bases not matched to a gene: 4. The CDR3 reads CSAILAGASYEQYF. In nucleotides, the CDR3 is TGCAGTGCCATACTAGCGGGGGCCTCCTACGAGCAGTACTTC.

This sequence joins TRBV18 and TRBJ2-5, with D perhaps matching TRBD1 (5 bases). Germline V gene data show CDR1 as KGHSH and CDR2 as LQKENI. V gave up 3 bases and J gave up 2 bases, with 16 bases separating them. The CDR3 is made up of 16 amino acids. The CDR3 sequence: CASSPQAQGWQETQYF. CDR3 nucleotide sequence: TGTGCCAGCTCACCGCAGGCCCAGGGATGGCAAGAGACCCAGTACTTC.

The chain is built from TRBV4-2 and TRBJ2-4, with D perhaps matching TRBD1 (5 bases). Trimming stripped 4 bases from V and 8 bases from J, with 15 bases between. The germline V gene has CDR1 LGHNA and CDR2 YNFKEQ. The CDR3 is 14 residues long. CDR3 DNA sequence: TGTGCCAGCAGCCCGCAAGCAGGGAAAGACATTCAGTACTTC. Amino acid sequence: CASSPQAGKDIQYF.

The table lists this clonotype with a few counts. The chain has TRBV7-2 and TRBJ1-1, with 9 bases identical to TRBD1. Germline loops: CDR1 SGHTA, CDR2 FQGNSA. The CDR3 sequence is 15 residues long. J lost 8 bases, V lost 2 bases, and 9 bases had no gene match. The CDR3 DNA follows: TGTGCCAGCAGCTTAAGGGGACAGGGCAGGGCAGAAGCTTTCTTT. This encodes CASSLRGQGRAEAFF.

This clonotype has just a few counts. CDR3 sequence: CASSPLAGVSSYNEQFF. In DNA form, the CDR3 reads TGCGCCAGCAGCCCTCTAGCGGGGGTGAGCTCCTACAATGAGCAGTTCTTC. The gene calls are TRBV5-1 and TRBJ2-1, with 10 positions matching TRBD2. Germline V gives CDR1 SGHRS, CDR2 YFSETQ. The CDR3 has 17 amino acids. V shed 4 bases, J shed 0 bases, and the junction held 7 bases outside the gene matches.

This clonotype was observed a handful of times. The rearrangement links TRBV12-3 or TRBV12-4 to TRBJ2-5; D gene uncertain. The CDR3 is made up of 17 amino acids. The V gene lost 5 bases and the J gene lost 2 bases, with 21 bases spanning the gap. Here the CDR3 DNA reads TGTGCCAGCAGTCCCTGGGTGGAATGGGATAAGCAAGAGACCCAGTACTTC. Amino acid sequence: CASSPWVEWDKQETQYF.

The chain carries TRBV2 and TRBJ2-3; D uncertain. Germline loops: CDR1 SNHLY, CDR2 FYNNEI. V was clipped by 1 base and J by 7 bases, with 12 bases between them. There are 14 residues in the CDR3. The CDR3 sequence is CASSEGRVVNTQYF. The CDR3 region has the DNA TGTGCCAGCAGTGAAGGAAGGGTGGTAAATACGCAGTATTTT. Based on the CDR3 plus reference TRBV2 and TRBJ2-3, the full variable domain is EPEVTQTPSHQVTQMGQEVILRCVPISNHLYFYWYRQILGQKVEFLVSFYNNEISEKSEIFDDQFSVERPDGSNFTLKIRSTKLEDSAMYFCASSEGRVVNTQYFGPGTRLTVL.

Ten or more counts support this clonotype. The chain has TRBV20-1 and TRBJ2-4; TRBD1 agrees at 7 bases. This CDR3 is built from 15 residues. Trimming removed 0 bases from V and 0 bases from J; junction bases left unmatched: 2. Germline lookup yields CDR1 DFQATT and CDR2 SNEGSKA (reference sequence). The CDR3 DNA follows: TGCAGTGCTAGAGATAGGGGGCTAGCCAAAAACATTCAGTACTTC. Encoded protein: CSARDRGLAKNIQYF.

V gene TRBV11-2 combines with J gene TRBJ1-1; no clear D gene. The CDR3 has 13 amino acids. The V and J ends lost 1 base and 6 bases respectively, with 9 bases between them. Per germline, CDR1 SGHAT and CDR2 FQNNGV. CDR3 sequence: CASSLGWSPEAFF. CDR3 coding DNA: TGTGCCAGCAGCTTAGGGTGGAGCCCTGAAGCTTTCTTT.